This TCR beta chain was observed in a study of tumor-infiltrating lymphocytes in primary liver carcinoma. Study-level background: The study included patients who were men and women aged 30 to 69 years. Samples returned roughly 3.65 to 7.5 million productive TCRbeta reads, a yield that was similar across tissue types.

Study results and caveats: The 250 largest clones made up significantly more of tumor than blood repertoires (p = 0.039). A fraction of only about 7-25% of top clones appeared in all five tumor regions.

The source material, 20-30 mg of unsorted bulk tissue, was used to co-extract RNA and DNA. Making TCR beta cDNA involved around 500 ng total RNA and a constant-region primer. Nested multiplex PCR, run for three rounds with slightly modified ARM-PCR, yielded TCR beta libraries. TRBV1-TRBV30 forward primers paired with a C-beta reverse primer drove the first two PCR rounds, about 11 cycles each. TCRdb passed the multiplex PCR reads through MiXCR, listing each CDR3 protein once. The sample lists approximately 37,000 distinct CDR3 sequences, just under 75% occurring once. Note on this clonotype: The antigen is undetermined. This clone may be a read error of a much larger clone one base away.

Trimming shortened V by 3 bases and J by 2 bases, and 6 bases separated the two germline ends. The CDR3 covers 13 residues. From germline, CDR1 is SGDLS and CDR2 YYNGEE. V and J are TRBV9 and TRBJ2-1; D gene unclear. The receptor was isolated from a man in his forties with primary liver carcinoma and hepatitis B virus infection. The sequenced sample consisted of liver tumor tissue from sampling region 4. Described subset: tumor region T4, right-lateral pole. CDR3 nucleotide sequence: TGTGCCAGCAGCGCGATTCCCTACAATGAGCAGTTCTTC. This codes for CASSAIPYNEQFF. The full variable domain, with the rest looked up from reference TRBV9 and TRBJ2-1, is DSGVTQTPKHLITATGQRVTLRCSPRSGDLSVYWYQQSLDQGLQFLIQYYNGEERAKGNILERFSAQQFPDLHSELNLSSLELGDSALYFCASSAIPYNEQFFGPGTRLTVL.